This T cell receptor beta chain was sequenced for a study of shared clonotypes between healthy human individuals (dated by TCRdb to 2018 to 2021). With regard to the full study: A couple of women and three men aged 18 to 49 years were included in the cohort. Per donor, three plates each were used for CD4 naive and CD4 memory, two for CD8 naive, and one for CD8 memory. The study deeply sequenced blood TCR repertoires of about 5 healthy adults to estimate repertoire size and the extent of clonotype sharing between individuals. To increase sequencing depth and limit assay-specific biases, TCR repertoire library preparation and sequencing were carried out by different laboratories using diverse techniques. Between about 0.94 and 8.9 billion PBMCs per donor were obtained by leukapheresis.

V is reduced by 4 bases and J by 5 bases, leaving a spacing of 19 bases between them. The CDR3 spans 16 residues, from the cysteine through the phenylalanine. Only the CDR3 portion is preserved as DNA: 48 bases, with reading frame beginning at the first base. In the germline V gene, CDR1 corresponds to MGHRA and CDR2 to YSYEKL. The donors were healthy, HIV-negative adults with no recently reported acute infections or vaccinations. All donors were Caucasian adults living in Nashville, Tennessee, USA. Magnetic negative selection was used to enrich CD4+ T cells, after which naive cells were positively selected on CD45RA and the negative fraction became the memory subset. After blood collection by leukapheresis, PBMCs were isolated using Ficoll-Histopaque density gradient centrifugation and then cryopreserved in the vapor phase of liquid nitrogen. Analytical flow cytometry was used to check the purity and quantity of every magnetically sorted T cell population. Each sorted fraction had its genomic DNA isolated and then quantified by UV absorbance on a Nanodrop 2000c.

TCR CDR3 regions were amplified from genomic DNA by multiplex PCR using the deep immunoSEQ assay. Genomic DNA extracted from each cell subset was distributed evenly over all wells of several immunoSEQ 96-well plates, and each plate served as one replicate. For sorted subsets, each replicate PCR was loaded with about 0.2 ug genomic DNA, equivalent to 32,000 or so T cell genomes. Purified libraries were measured with a Qubit 3.0 fluorometer, size-checked on a Bioanalyzer 2100, and measured again with the KAPA Library Quantification kit. A separate single-read 150-cycle Illumina NextSeq 550 flow cell was used to sequence each immunoSEQ 96-well plate. The original pipeline was this. Because only junctional sequences without quality scores were contained in the immunoSEQ output, filtering matching that applied to full-length reads could not be performed. Sequences were annotated with PyIR, a Python wrapper for IgBLAST v1.9, using IMGT germline references to assign V/J genes and CDR3. Reads were removed for weak V/J assignments (E-value above 1e-6), missing CDR3, stop codons, out-of-frame junctions, or ambiguous translated residues. V3J clonotypes were defined by identical inferred V gene, J gene, and CDR3 amino acid sequence. To compute the percentage overlap between repertoires, the number of shared unique clonotypes was divided by the size of the smaller repertoire. Richness of each repertoire was evaluated using RTK rarefaction, the Chao1 estimator, and Recon v2.1 estimates of unobserved clonotypes. Generation probabilities for all TCRbeta clonotypes obtained by the gDNA method from several donors were computed using OLGA. TCRdb took this table from immuneACCESS and kept in-frame rearrangements with V and J called. Such tables lack part of the clones; where checked against another copy, unresolved V genes explain under half of the gap, and the rest is unexplained. V, J and clone size reflect that table, while D and trimming were determined from the DNA. In all, the sample holds over 2 million clones, and 90% to 95% of those were seen once. The ten largest account for more than 0.1% of the sample.

Comment on this clone: Which antigen it targets is not known. Per-nucleotide qualities are absent, and no much larger clonotype sits a single base away.

General findings and caveats noted by the study authors: Incomplete sequencing was indicated by rarefaction of sorted-subset datasets, despite the large sequencing depth. The genetic and exposure-history diversity represented was limited by the small number of donors. Around 5% of naive CD4, around 4% of naive CD8, approximately 2.2% of memory CD4, and 0.4% of memory CD8 clonotypes were shared across a few donors. Based on pairwise subsampling, the degree of clonotype sharing among donors was expected to be affected by sequencing depth. Sampling was restricted to blood, and TCR repertoires in tissue are likely to differ from TCR repertoires in blood. Estimated clonotype richness was generally larger for naive than for memory subsets. Clonotypes shared by all four sorted-subset donors showed higher generation probabilities than non-shared clonotypes.

The rearranged segments are TRBV4-1 and TRBJ2-3; 5 matching bases give a weak D call of TRBD2. This receptor was obtained from a man aged 18 to 29 in good health. Sequenced: naive CD4+ T cells sorted from blood. The sample's cell subset or site label, decoded: CD45RA+ positively selected. The nucleotide sequence is given as TGCGCCAGCAGCCTTGGACTGTTGGGGTCGGGAGATACGCAGTATTTT. It encodes CASSLGLLGSGDTQYF.